This TCR beta chain derives from a study of T cells in Graves' hyperthyroidism and ophthalmopathy. Study findings and constraints: Ophthalmopathy was separated from stable hyperthyroidism by a 13 V-J model.

PBMCs were collected from a 10 ml volume of fresh peripheral blood. On this clonotype itself: The target antigen is unknown. It may be a read error: a sequence one base away is much more abundant.

With 2 bases removed from V and 0 bases from J, the gap between germline ends came to 14 bases. CDR3 size: 17 residues. Amplified TCR beta CDR3 regions came from RNA transcripts. Researchers ran a first-round RT-PCR on the TCR CDR3 using the HTBI primer set. TCRdb reprocessed the multiplex PCR reads via MiXCR and lists one record per CDR3 protein. The sample contains 480,000 or so distinct CDR3 sequences, about 15% of which appear only once. The gene calls are TRBV12-3 or TRBV12-4 and TRBJ1-5, with a weak D call TRBD1 (6 bases). The specimen sequenced was blood. This receptor was identified in a woman aged 18 to 35 with Graves' hyperthyroidism. CDR3 nucleotides: TGTGCCAGCAGTTTAAGAGGACAGCTCCATAGCAATCAGCCCCAGCATTTT. This encodes CASSLRGQLHSNQPQHF.